The 30 T cell receptor beta chains listed next were all sequenced from one sample in a study of blood T cell repertoires in COVID-19. The protocol was immunoSEQ multiplex PCR, while the TCRdb copy is restricted to in-frame clones and leaves out a portion. In the table there are about 71,000 clones, around 90% of which are singletons. Sequenced sample: peripheral blood. These TCRs come from a human donor in a cohort sampled during active COVID-19.

V usage is TRBV27 and J usage is TRBJ1-2, with D tentatively TRBD1 (6 bases). CDR1 is MNHEY, CDR2 SMNVEV, per germline (reference sequence). The V gene lost 5 bases and the J gene lost 5 bases, with 18 bases spanning the gap. This CDR3 comprises 15 residues. The CDR3 region is CASSAQVGALYGYTF. The DNA for the CDR3 is TGTGCCAGCAGTGCCCAGGTGGGGGCCCTATATGGCTACACCTTC.

This chain uses TRBV19 with TRBJ1-2; D is perhaps TRBD1 (5 bases). This CDR3 is 13 amino acids long. The V and J ends lost 4 bases and 4 bases respectively, with 10 bases between them. Germline-derived CDR1 and CDR2 are LNHDA and SQIVND (reference sequence). The CDR3 sequence: CASSNGQVYGYTF. The CDR3 DNA reads as TGTGCCAGTAGTAACGGACAAGTCTATGGCTACACCTTC.

This clone turned up a few times. This chain connects TRBV18 to TRBJ2-5, with 8 bases identical to TRBD1. Losses at the gene ends were 4 bases for V and 2 bases for J; bases not matched to a gene: 9. Germline values: CDR1 KGHSH, CDR2 LQKENI. The CDR3 runs to 16 residues. The CDR3 reads CASSRYQGAGQETQYF. CDR3 DNA: TGTGCCAGCTCACGCTATCAGGGGGCAGGGCAAGAGACCCAGTACTTC.

There are a few counts of this clone. The chain employs TRBV18 and TRBJ2-2, with D tentatively TRBD1 (5 bases). This CDR3 comprises 15 residues. Deletions cut 2 bases from V and 6 bases from J, with 13 bases between. In germline, CDR1 is KGHSH, CDR2 LQKENI. The CDR3 DNA reads as TGTGCCAGCTCACCATCAGGGTTGGATTCCGGGGAGCTGTTTTTT. The encoded protein is CASSPSGLDSGELFF.

CDR3 protein: CASRGDSSNEQFF. CDR3 coding DNA: TGTGCCAGCAGGGGCGACAGCTCCAATGAGCAGTTCTTC. The V and J genes are TRBV6-4 and TRBJ2-1; maybe TRBD1 (5 bases). Trimming shortened V by 6 bases and J by 6 bases, and 12 bases separated the two germline ends. The CDR3 is 13 residues long. CDR1 MRHNA and CDR2 SNTAGT come from the germline V gene.

The chain is built from TRBV10-3 and TRBJ1-4; 11 nucleotides line up with TRBD1. In germline, CDR1 is ENHRY, CDR2 SYGVKD. V gave up 9 bases and J gave up 8 bases; unmatched junction bases: 5. The CDR3 spans 13 residues. CDR3 in amino acids: CAISGTGGEKLFF. The DNA of the CDR3 is TGTGCCATTTCCGGGACAGGGGGAGAAAAACTGTTTTTT.

The chain recombines TRBV27 with TRBJ2-7; D uncertain. The CDR3 contains 14 residues. The germline gives CDR1 MNHEY, CDR2 SMNVEV (reference sequence). The ends were cut back, 5 bases at V and 3 bases at J, with 14 bases in the middle. CDR3 coding DNA: TGTGCCAGCAGTCCCCAAGCCTACCTCTACGAGCAGTACTTC. Its translation: CASSPQAYLYEQYF.

The chain joins TRBV28 to TRBJ1-2, with D hard to call. CDR1 and CDR2 from the germline V gene are MDHEN and SYDVKM. V was cut by 3 bases and J by 7 bases, with 15 bases left in between. The CDR3 length is 14 residues. CDR3 sequence: CASSFSQLRGGYTF. The DNA of the CDR3 is TGTGCCAGCAGTTTTTCACAACTCCGGGGTGGCTACACCTTC.

The count of this clone is one. This chain connects TRBV6-2 or TRBV6-3 to TRBJ1-2; D perhaps matches TRBD1 (6 bases). The CDR3 totals 15 residues. Germline CDR1 and CDR2: MNHEY and SVGEGT. The germline V and J ends were trimmed by 5 bases and 7 bases, with 20 bases remaining between them. This CDR3 reads CASSTHPGASAGYTF. DNA for the CDR3: TGTGCCAGCAGTACCCACCCAGGGGCCAGTGCTGGCTACACCTTC.

V and J are TRBV28 and TRBJ1-1; 7 positions match TRBD1. There are 15 residues in the CDR3. CDR1 is MDHEN, CDR2 SYDVKM, per germline. After removal of 5 bases from V and 6 bases from J, the junction contained 12 bases not matched to a gene. This CDR3 reads CASSGAGGGRPEAFF. The CDR3 DNA is TGTGCCAGCAGTGGCGCCGGAGGGGGCCGCCCTGAAGCTTTCTTT.

J is TRBJ2-7 and V is TRBV7-2; 7 bases map to TRBD2. The CDR3 runs 13 residues. CDR1 and CDR2 (germline): SGHTA, FQGNSA. Trimming took 4 bases from V and 3 from J; bases not matched to a gene: 3. The CDR3 loop is CASSSAGHYEQYF. In DNA form, the CDR3 reads TGTGCCAGCAGCTCAGCGGGGCACTACGAGCAGTACTTC. The full variable domain, in which reference TRBV7-2 and TRBJ2-7 provide the parts outside the CDR3, is GAGVSQSPSNKVTEKGKDVELRCDPISGHTALYWYRQSLGQGLEFLIYFQGNSAPDKSGLPSDRFSAERTGGSVSTLTIQRTQQEDSAVYLCASSSAGHYEQYFGPGTRLTVT.

The chain uses TRBV7-9 and TRBJ2-3, with 8 bases matching TRBD2. The CDR3 is made up of 15 amino acids. V was clipped by 2 bases and J by 1 base; unmatched bases: 2. Germline CDR1 and CDR2: SEHNR and FQNEAQ (reference sequence). This CDR3 is CASSLFSGGTDTQYF. In nucleotides, the CDR3 is TGTGCCAGCAGCTTATTTAGCGGGGGCACAGATACGCAGTATTTT.

The rearrangement links TRBV28 to TRBJ1-2, with 8 bases fitting TRBD1. V shed 8 bases, J shed 3 bases, and the junction held 2 bases outside the gene matches. Germline V gene lookup returns CDR1 MDHEN and CDR2 SYDVKM. This CDR3 spans 12 amino acids. Written as DNA, the CDR3 is TGTGCCAGCTCGACAGGGGACTATGGCTACACCTTC. Amino acid sequence: CASSTGDYGYTF.

The chain uses TRBV5-6 and TRBJ1-2; D gene ambiguous. Germline loops: CDR1 SGHDT, CDR2 YYEEEE. The V gene lost 0 bases and the J gene lost 0 bases, with 12 bases spanning the gap. The CDR3 spans 16 residues. CDR3 sequence: CASSLAHQVANYGYTF. The CDR3 nucleotides are TGTGCCAGCAGCTTGGCTCATCAGGTTGCTAACTATGGCTACACCTTC.

V and J are TRBV9 and TRBJ2-7, with a weak D call TRBD1 (5 bases). V was trimmed by 4 bases and J by 2 bases, leaving 19 bases between them. The CDR3 spans 16 residues. Germline assignment: CDR1 SGDLS and CDR2 YYNGEE. Written as DNA, the CDR3 is TGTGCCAGCAGCCCCCCAGGTGTGCAGGGCGCCTACGAGCAGTACTTC. It is translated as CASSPPGVQGAYEQYF.

V usage is TRBV5-5 and J usage is TRBJ2-5; tentative D call: TRBD2 (6 bases). The V and J ends lost 4 bases and 3 bases respectively, with 13 bases between them. The CDR3 is 14 amino acids. The germline gives CDR1 SGHKS, CDR2 YYEKEE (reference sequence). The chain's CDR3 is CASSRSGGKETQYF. CDR3 in DNA: TGTGCCAGCAGCCGGAGTGGAGGGAAAGAGACCCAGTACTTC.

The V gene is TRBV9, the J gene TRBJ2-5; 8 bases agree with TRBD2. The CDR3 has 16 residues. The V and J ends lost 0 bases and 2 bases, in that order; junction bases with no gene match: 6. Per germline, CDR1 SGDLS and CDR2 YYNGEE. This CDR3 is CASSVAGLAGQETQYF. CDR3 in DNA: TGTGCCAGCAGCGTAGCCGGACTAGCCGGGCAAGAGACCCAGTACTTC.

The V call is TRBV10-3, the J call TRBJ2-1, with no clear D. The V gene's germline CDR1 is ENHRY and CDR2 SYGVKD. The CDR3 is 12 amino acids. V lost 9 bases and J 5 bases, leaving 11 bases between the germline ends. In DNA, the CDR3 is TGTGCCATAGCGTATAAGAACAATGAGCAGTTCTTC. Translation gives CAIAYKNNEQFF.

This sequence joins TRBV24-1 and TRBJ2-2, with D perhaps matching TRBD1 (5 bases). CDR3 size: 19 residues. The germline V gene encodes CDR1 KGHDR and CDR2 SFDVKD. Trimming shortened V by 3 bases and J by 0 bases, and 19 bases separated the two germline ends. The CDR3 is CATSDSPWTFRTNTGELFF. CDR3 in DNA: TGTGCCACCAGTGATAGCCCCTGGACATTCCGGACGAACACCGGGGAGCTGTTTTTT.

The chain couples TRBV28 to TRBJ2-1; 10 bases align to TRBD2. The CDR3 contains 15 residues. Unmatched junction bases numbered 8, after V lost 2 bases and J lost 10 bases. CDR1 is MDHEN and CDR2 is SYDVKM in the germline V gene. This CDR3 reads CASSLRLAGEGEQFF. The CDR3 DNA follows: TGTGCCAGCAGTTTACGCCTAGCGGGAGAAGGGGAGCAGTTCTTC.

This chain links TRBV3-1 (or the pseudogene TRBV3-2) with TRBJ2-3; TRBD2 aligns across 8 bases. Germline trimming cut 3 bases from V and 0 bases from J; bases unmatched to any gene: 5. Germline V gene lookup returns CDR1 LGHDT and CDR2 YNNKEL (reference sequence). The CDR3 runs to 16 residues. The CDR3 coding sequence is TGTGCCAGCAGCCATGGCCCGGGGGGGAGCACAGATACGCAGTATTTT. Residues: CASSHGPGGSTDTQYF.

The CDR3 DNA reads as TGTGCCAGCAGCGACGGGACTAGCGGTCCCTACGAGCAGTACTTC. Amino acid sequence: CASSDGTSGPYEQYF. The J gene is TRBJ2-7, the V gene TRBV9, with TRBD2 identical over 11 bases. CDR1 is SGDLS and CDR2 is YYNGEE in the germline V gene. V dropped 3 bases and J dropped 2; count of bases not matched to a gene: 4. This CDR3 is 15 amino acids long.

The chain links TRBV7-3 to TRBJ2-3; 7 bases fit TRBD2. Germline V gene lookup returns CDR1 SGHTA and CDR2 FQGTGA. With 5 bases clipped from V and 4 bases from J, the junction kept 6 bases outside the gene matches. The CDR3 extends over 14 amino acids. The CDR3 bases are TGTGCCAGCAGCCCCAGCGGGACCCCAGATACGCAGTATTTT. This encodes CASSPSGTPDTQYF.

The chain links TRBV5-6 to TRBJ2-3; D call uncertain. The V end was cut by 2 bases, the J end by 7 bases, with 14 bases between. Looked up from germline, CDR1 is SGHDT and CDR2 is YYEEEE. This CDR3 is 14 amino acids long. The CDR3 sequence: CASSFQAPPYTQYF. The CDR3 DNA sequence: TGTGCCAGCAGCTTTCAAGCGCCTCCCTATACGCAGTATTTT.

This chain joins TRBV12-5 and TRBJ2-2; 10 bases map to TRBD1. There are 15 residues in the CDR3. With 5 bases clipped from V and 5 bases from J, the junction kept 5 bases outside the gene matches. CDR1 is LGHNT, CDR2 FRNRAP, per germline. In nucleotides, the CDR3 is TGTGCTAGTGGTCAAGGACAGGGGGGGACCGGGGAGCTGTTTTTT. It specifies CASGQGQGGTGELFF. Supplemented by reference TRBV12-5 and TRBJ2-2, the full variable domain reads DARVTQTPRHKVTEMGQEVTMRCQPILGHNTVFWYRQTMMQGLELLAYFRNRAPLDDSGMPKDRFSAEMPDATLATLKIQPSEPRDSAVYFCASGQGQGGTGELFFGEGSRLTVL.

In DNA form, the CDR3 reads TGTGCCAGTTTAGGACAGGGACGTCGGGAGCAGTTCTTC. Protein: CASLGQGRREQFF. The gene calls are TRBV5-6 and TRBJ2-1; 8 positions match TRBD1. The CDR3 is 13 residues long. The germline V gene encodes CDR1 SGHDT and CDR2 YYEEEE. With 8 bases clipped from V and 10 bases from J, the junction kept 11 bases outside the gene matches.

The rearrangement uses TRBV2 and TRBJ2-7; the D gene is possibly TRBD2 (5 bases). Trimming took 4 bases from V and 6 from J, leaving 16 bases between them. Germline loops: CDR1 SNHLY, CDR2 FYNNEI. This CDR3 has 14 residues. The CDR3 protein is CASSGVFGGSEQYF. CDR3 bases: TGTGCCAGCAGTGGGGTCTTCGGCGGGTCCGAGCAGTACTTC.

In its sample, this clone was seen a few times. The rearrangement joins TRBV5-1 to TRBJ1-6; 9 nucleotides align to TRBD1. The CDR3 runs to 14 residues. The ends lost 3 bases at V and 7 bases at J; junction bases unmatched: 2. The V gene's germline CDR1 is SGHRS and CDR2 YFSETQ. CDR3 bases: TGCGCCAGCAGCTCCGGGACAGGGAATTCACCCCTCCACTTT. Amino acid sequence: CASSSGTGNSPLHF.

The V and J genes are TRBV5-1 and TRBJ2-3; possible D gene TRBD2, 6 bases. V was trimmed by 3 bases and J by 2 bases, leaving 13 bases between them. The CDR3 length is 15 residues. Germline lookup yields CDR1 SGHRS and CDR2 YFSETQ. The CDR3 DNA sequence: TGCGCCAGCAGCTATAGCGGACTAAACACAGATACGCAGTATTTT. Translating gives CASSYSGLNTDTQYF. The whole variable domain, remainder taken from reference TRBV5-1 and TRBJ2-3, is KAGVTQTPRYLIKTRGQQVTLSCSPISGHRSVSWYQQTPGQGLQFLFEYFSETQRNKGNFPGRFSGRQFSNSRSEMNVSTLELGDSALYLCASSYSGLNTDTQYFGPGTRLTVL.

This sequence joins TRBV7-8 and TRBJ1-6; 7 bases line up with TRBD1. This CDR3 contains 16 residues. Germline CDR1 and CDR2: SGHVS and FQNEAQ. V trimming: 3 bases; J trimming: 3 bases; junction bases outside the gene matches: 5. CDR3 bases: TGTGCCAGCAGCTTCCCGGCAGGGGGCTATAATTCACCCCTCCACTTT. Its translation is CASSFPAGGYNSPLHF.